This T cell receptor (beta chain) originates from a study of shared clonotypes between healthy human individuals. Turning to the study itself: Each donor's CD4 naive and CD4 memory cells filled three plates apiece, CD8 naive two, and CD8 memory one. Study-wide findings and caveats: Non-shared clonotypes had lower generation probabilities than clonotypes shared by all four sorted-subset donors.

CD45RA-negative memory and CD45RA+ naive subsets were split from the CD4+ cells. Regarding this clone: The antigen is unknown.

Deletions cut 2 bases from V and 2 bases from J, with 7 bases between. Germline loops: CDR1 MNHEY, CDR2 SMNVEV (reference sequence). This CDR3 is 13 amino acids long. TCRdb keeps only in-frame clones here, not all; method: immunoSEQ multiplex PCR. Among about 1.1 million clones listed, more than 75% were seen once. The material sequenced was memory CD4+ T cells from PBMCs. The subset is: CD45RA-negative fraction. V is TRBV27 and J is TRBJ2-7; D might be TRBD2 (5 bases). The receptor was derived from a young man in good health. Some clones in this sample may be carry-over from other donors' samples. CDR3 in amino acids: CASSLAGTYEQYF. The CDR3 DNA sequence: TGTGCCAGCAGTTTAGCGGGTACCTACGAGCAGTACTTC.